The sequence of this T cell receptor (beta chain) was determined in a study of graft-versus-host responses after intestinal transplantation. Study overall: Recipients received multivisceral, liver-intestinal, or isolated intestinal transplants. Each patient got anti-thymocyte globulin induction, then tacrolimus and steroids for approximately three years.

General observations from the study: Recipient bone marrow held GvH clones, some seen earlier in ileum or blood.

In the case of this clone: Its antigen is unknown.

Germline CDR1 reads SGHAT; CDR2 reads FQNNGV. This CDR3 has 13 residues. V was pared by 3 bases and J by 3 bases, with 2 bases of the junction left unmatched. Clones were sequenced by immunoSEQ multiplex PCR, and TCRdb holds only the in-frame ones, with some missing. The repertoire holds over 100,000 clones, with 85% to 95% as singletons. The material sequenced was unstimulated CD8+ T cells sorted from spleen or lymph node cells, taken before transplant. The chain recombines TRBV11-2 with TRBJ2-7, with TRBD2 identical over 7 bases. The source is a human donor who was the organ donor for an intestinal transplant. In DNA form, the CDR3 reads TGTGCCAGCAGCTTCGGCGGGGGCTACGAGCAGTACTTC. Its protein product is CASSFGGGYEQYF.